These T cell receptor beta chains were read from a single sample in a study of CD8+ T cells in alopecia areata. Only in-frame clones appear in the TCRdb table, and some are missing; sequencing was by immunoSEQ multiplex PCR. Here the sample spans 98,000 or so clones, roughly three fifths being singletons. Sample: CD8+ T cells sorted from blood, taken at week 4, from a patient treated with tofacitinib. The receptor source for this set is a human donor with alopecia areata. The CDR3 runs from the conserved cysteine through the conserved F or W. A D gene is named only where the DNA matches it firmly. Expanded clones are given a class, and other clones once, few, many or no size at all.

J gene | clone size | D gene | V gene | CDR3 DNA | CDR3 protein
TRBJ1-1 | - | - | TRBV19 | TGTGCCAGTAACCAGGACGGATGGAACACTGAAGCTTTCTTT | CASNQDGWNTEAFF
TRBJ2-1 | - | - | TRBV29-1 | TGCAGCGCTCAGGGAGACTCCTACAATGAGCAGTTCTTC | CSAQGDSYNEQFF
TRBJ1-1 | - | TRBD1 | TRBV7-3 | TGTGCCAGCAGCGCGACAGGGGGGACTGAAGCTTTCTTT | CASSATGGTEAFF
TRBJ1-6 | few | - | TRBV13 | TGTGCCAGCAGCCACGGACAGAGATATTCACCCCTCCACTTT | CASSHGQRYSPLHF
TRBJ2-1 | - | TRBD2 | TRBV28 | TGTGCCAGCAGTTTGCCCACTAGCGGGATCGTGAAGTCCTACAATGAGCAGTTCTTC | CASSLPTSGIVKSYNEQFF
TRBJ2-2 | - | TRBD2 | TRBV11-3 | TGTGCCAGCAGCGCCCCAGGACTAGCCCCCCCCGGGGAGCTGTTTTTT | CASSAPGLAPPGELFF
TRBJ2-6 | - | - | TRBV6-1 | TGTGCCAGCAGTGAACAGTACTGGATTCTCTCTGGGGCCAACGTCCTGACTTTC | CASSEQYWILSGANVLTF
TRBJ1-6 | - | TRBD1 | TRBV27 | TGTGCCAGCAGTTTAGGACAGGGAGGTTCACCCCTCCACTTT | CASSLGQGGSPLHF
TRBJ2-7 | - | - | TRBV30 | TGTGCCTGGAGTTTGACGGGCCTTGTCGAGCAGTACTTC | CAWSLTGLVEQYF
TRBJ2-3 | many | - | TRBV28 | TGTGCCAGCAGTGGCGGAGGCACAGATACGCAGTATTTT | CASSGGGTDTQYF
TRBJ2-5 | - | TRBD1 | TRBV27 | TGTGCCAGCAGTTTTGTTGCGGGACAGGGGCAAGAGACCCAGTACTTC | CASSFVAGQGQETQYF
TRBJ1-2 | - | - | TRBV7-9 | TGTGCCAGCAGCTTAGGGACCGCCTTCTACACCTTC | CASSLGTAFYTF
TRBJ2-5 | - | - | TRBV27 | TGTGCCAGCAGTAGGGGTCACGCGGAGACCCAGTACTTC | CASSRGHAETQYF
TRBJ2-3 | - | TRBD2 | TRBV6-5 | TGTGCCAGCAGACCACTAGCGGCTAGCACAGATACGCAGTATTTT | CASRPLAASTDTQYF
TRBJ2-7 | - | TRBD1 | TRBV5-4 | TGTGCCAGCAGCTGGGGACAGGGAGAAGGCTACGAGCAGTACTTC | CASSWGQGEGYEQYF
TRBJ2-1 | once | - | TRBV2 | TGTGCCAGCAGTGATCCCACTAGCTCCTACAATGAGCAGTTCTTC | CASSDPTSSYNEQFF
TRBJ2-1 | - | - | TRBV9 | TGTGCCAGCAGCGTAGCGGGCCCCCCCTACAATGAGCAGTTCTTC | CASSVAGPPYNEQFF
TRBJ1-1 | - | - | TRBV29-1 | TGCAGCGTCGCGGAGAACACTGAAGCTTTCTTT | CSVAENTEAFF
TRBJ2-7 | - | TRBD2 | TRBV27 | TGTGCCAGCAGCCTTTCTAGCGGAGGGCTCTACGAGCAGTACTTC | CASSLSSGGLYEQYF
TRBJ2-1 | - | - | TRBV9 | TGTGCCAGCAGTCCGCCGGCAGGAGAGATGAACAATGAGCAGTTCTTC | CASSPPAGEMNNEQFF
TRBJ1-1 | once | - | TRBV5-1 | TGCGCCAGCAGCTCGGGACCGCTCGCCACTGAAGCTTTCTTT | CASSSGPLATEAFF
TRBJ2-3 | - | - | TRBV9 | TGTGCCAGCAGCGTAGGACGGGATACGCAGTATTTT | CASSVGRDTQYF
TRBJ2-5 | - | - | TRBV13 | TGTGCCAGCAGCCTAGAGCGCACAGCGGAGTACTTC | CASSLERTAEYF
TRBJ2-3 | few | TRBD2 | TRBV19 | TGTGCCAGTAGGGGACTAGCGGGAGTTATTACCACAGATACGCAGTATTTT | CASRGLAGVITTDTQYF
TRBJ2-5 | - | - | TRBV7-9 | TGTGCCAGCAGCCATTCTTACCTGTACCAAGAGACCCAGTACTTC | CASSHSYLYQETQYF
TRBJ2-1 | few | TRBD2 | TRBV5-1 | TGCGCCAGCAAGGTTCGGAGCGGGAGGATTTCCTACAATGAGCAGTTCTTC | CASKVRSGRISYNEQFF
TRBJ2-2 | many | - | TRBV7-9 | TGTGCCAGCAGCCCTACTAACACCGGGGAGCTGTTTTTT | CASSPTNTGELFF
TRBJ2-3 | - | - | TRBV29-1 | TGCAGCGTTGAAAGGAAGGCAGCCCCATCAGATACGCAGTATTTT | CSVERKAAPSDTQYF
TRBJ2-1 | - | TRBD2 | TRBV7-3 | TGTGCCAGCAGCCTGGGGACTAGCGGGAGGTATGAGCAGTTCTTC | CASSLGTSGRYEQFF
TRBJ2-1 | - | - | TRBV27 | TGTGCCACCAGGGGAGGGGGGTCTTTCAATGAGCAGTTCTTC | CATRGGGSFNEQFF
TRBJ2-7 | - | - | TRBV5-1 | TGCGCCAGCACCCTATCCGGGACCGTCCTTACCTACGAGCAGTACTTC | CASTLSGTVLTYEQYF
TRBJ2-1 | - | TRBD1 | TRBV27 | TGTGCCAGCAGTTTAGGGGACAGGGGCTACAATGAGCAGTTCTTC | CASSLGDRGYNEQFF
TRBJ2-7 | - | - | TRBV18 | TGTGCCAGCTCACCAGCGCTCCAGGGGCGGACTACCTACGAGCAGTACTTC | CASSPALQGRTTYEQYF
TRBJ1-2 | - | TRBD1 | TRBV2 | TGTGCCAGCAGTGAAGGCGGGACAGTCTATGGCTACACCTTC | CASSEGGTVYGYTF
TRBJ2-6 | - | - | TRBV6-5 | TGTGCCAGCAGTTACTCTGAGGGCTCTGGGGCCAACGTCCTGACTTTC | CASSYSEGSGANVLTF
TRBJ2-7 | - | TRBD2 | TRBV13 | TGTGCCAGCAGCGCCGAGAGCGGGGGGGCAGTGGACGAGCAGTACTTC | CASSAESGGAVDEQYF
TRBJ2-3 | - | - | TRBV4-3 | TGCGCCAGCAGCCAAGACCCCAGGGACACAGATACGCAGTATTTT | CASSQDPRDTDTQYF
TRBJ1-1 | - | - | TRBV2 | TGTGCCAGCAGTGAAGGGTTGAACACTGAAGCTTTCTTT | CASSEGLNTEAFF
TRBJ2-7 | - | TRBD2 | TRBV7-8 | TGTGCCAGCAGCTTAGGGCGTAAACTAGCGAACCACGAGCAGTACTTC | CASSLGRKLANHEQYF
TRBJ2-7 | many | - | TRBV18 | TGTGCCAGCTCACCAGCCGCAGGGAGACCCTACGAGCAGTACTTC | CASSPAAGRPYEQYF
TRBJ2-5 | - | TRBD2 | TRBV7-9 | TGTGCCAGCAGCCAGACTAGCGGGGGGGCTCAAGAGACCCAGTACTTC | CASSQTSGGAQETQYF
TRBJ2-7 | - | - | TRBV23-1 | TGCGCCAGCAGCCAAGGCGTCACGGGGTTCTACGAGCAGTACTTC | CASSQGVTGFYEQYF
TRBJ2-5 | few | - | TRBV7-7 | TGTGCCAGCAGCTCCACCGACAGCGGTGAGACCCAGTACTTC | CASSSTDSGETQYF
TRBJ1-1 | - | - | TRBV29-1 | TGCAGCGCAGTGATTACAGGGCCGAACACTGAAGCTTTCTTT | CSAVITGPNTEAFF
TRBJ2-7 | - | - | TRBV4-1 | TGCGCCAGCAGCCAAGAAGGGACACCGTCCTACGAGCAGTACTTC | CASSQEGTPSYEQYF
TRBJ2-7 | - | - | TRBV7-2 | TGTGCCAGCAGCTCAAGCCTCGGGACAACCGACTCCTACGAGCAGTACTTC | CASSSSLGTTDSYEQYF
TRBJ1-1 | - | - | TRBV4-3 | TGCGCCAGCAGCCGACCTGGGGAGGGGACTGAAGCTTTCTTT | CASSRPGEGTEAFF
TRBJ1-1 | few | - | TRBV30 | TGTGCCTGGTCTGCGGGGACGGCTGAAGCTTTCTTT | CAWSAGTAEAFF
TRBJ1-2 | - | - | TRBV29-1 | TGCAGCACGGAAACGGGGGTTAACTATGGCTACACCTTC | CSTETGVNYGYTF
TRBJ2-1 | - | TRBD2 | TRBV5-6 | TGTGCCAGCAGCTTGGGACTAGCGGGACTTGATGAGCAGTTCTTC | CASSLGLAGLDEQFF
TRBJ2-7 | - | TRBD1 | TRBV25-1 | TGTGCCAGCAGTTCTCCCGGGACAGGGGTCTTCGAGCAGTACTTC | CASSSPGTGVFEQYF
TRBJ2-1 | - | TRBD2 | TRBV7-3 | TGTGCCAGCAGCTTACTAGCGGGGGGAGGTGAGCAGTTCTTC | CASSLLAGGGEQFF
TRBJ1-1 | - | - | TRBV5-1 | TGCGCCAGCAGCCCATCGGGAGGGCACACTGAAGCTTTCTTT | CASSPSGGHTEAFF
TRBJ1-4 | few | - | TRBV6-1 | TGTGCCAGCAGTTCCGGCGTCTCCAATTCCGAAAAACTGTTTTTT | CASSSGVSNSEKLFF
TRBJ2-7 | - | - | TRBV5-1 | TGCGCCAGCAGCTTGGGGGCGACAGCCCGCGAGCAGTACTTC | CASSLGATAREQYF
TRBJ2-5 | - | - | TRBV7-6 | TGTGCCAGCAGCTTAGTCCCACCAGAGACCCAGTACTTC | CASSLVPPETQYF
TRBJ2-3 | - | TRBD2 | TRBV7-2 | TGTGCCAGCAGCTTCGATTTAGCGGGGGACGCAGATACGCAGTATTTT | CASSFDLAGDADTQYF
TRBJ1-1 | - | TRBD1 | TRBV29-1 | TGCAGCGGCGCGCAGGGGGCGACCACTGAAGCTTTCTTT | CSGAQGATTEAFF
TRBJ2-5 | - | - | TRBV5-1 | TGCGCCAGCAGCTTGCGGCCAGGAGCGTTGGAGACCCAGTACTTC | CASSLRPGALETQYF
TRBJ2-5 | - | - | TRBV15 | TGTGCCACCAGCAGAGATGGGACGGAAGAGACCCAGTACTTC | CATSRDGTEETQYF